The rows below give T cell receptor beta chains drawn from one sample of a study of blood T cell repertoires in COVID-19. Sequenced by immunoSEQ multiplex PCR; TCRdb stores in-frame clones only, minus some. The data show about 410,000 clones, with 85% to 90% seen just once and 1.5% to 2% held by the top ten. The sequencing sample was made of PBMCs or T cells enriched from blood (not recorded which). These receptors were collected from a woman aged 25 to 39 who had recovered from COVID-19. Each CDR3 is given with its conserved first and last residue. The order of the fields is V gene, J gene, clone size, D gene, CDR3 protein, CDR3 DNA. A D gene is named only where the DNA matches it firmly. Some rows have no size entry. The others give once, few or many, or a class for an expanded clone.

TRBV4-2	TRBJ1-1	-	TRBD1	CASSQGDRRGNTEAFF	TGTGCCAGCAGCCAAGGGGACAGGAGGGGGAACACTGAAGCTTTCTTT
TRBV15	TRBJ1-1	-	-	CATSSRRGTEAFF	TGTGCCACCAGCAGTCGAAGGGGCACTGAAGCTTTCTTT
TRBV18	TRBJ2-7	-	TRBD1	CASSPPRQGRPYEQYF	TGTGCCAGCTCACCACCTAGACAGGGAAGGCCCTACGAGCAGTACTTC
TRBV7-9	TRBJ2-3	-	TRBD2	CASSRSGRTDTQYF	TGTGCCAGCAGCCGAAGCGGGAGGACAGATACGCAGTATTTT
TRBV28	TRBJ1-4	few	-	CASSPIVGAPRGNEKLFF	TGTGCCAGCAGTCCGATCGTGGGAGCCCCTCGCGGTAATGAAAAACTGTTTTTT
TRBV6-2/TRBV6-3	TRBJ2-7	-	-	CASSYSVGEQYF	TGTGCCAGCAGTTACTCCGTCGGAGAACAGTACTTC
TRBV19	TRBJ1-5	-	-	CASSIPGDGNQPQHF	TGTGCCAGTAGCATCCCAGGGGATGGCAATCAGCCCCAGCATTTT
TRBV5-6	TRBJ1-4	-	TRBD1	CASSWDRGSEKLFF	TGTGCCAGCAGCTGGGACAGGGGGAGCGAAAAACTGTTTTTT
TRBV6-5	TRBJ2-5	-	TRBD1	CASRAGTGLFQYF	TGTGCCAGCAGGGCCGGGACAGGGTTGTTCCAGTACTTC
TRBV2	TRBJ2-3	-	-	CASSELHPDTQYF	TGTGCCAGCAGTGAATTACATCCAGATACGCAGTATTTT
TRBV4-2	TRBJ2-7	-	-	CASSQGAGQLYEQYF	TGTGCCAGCAGCCAAGGGGCGGGACAGCTGTACGAGCAGTACTTC
TRBV7-3	TRBJ2-3	once	-	CASSLQPRADTQYF	TGTGCCAGCAGCTTACAACCCAGGGCAGATACGCAGTATTTT
TRBV5-1	TRBJ2-3	once	TRBD1	CATRGQGNTDTQYF	TGCGCCACCAGAGGACAGGGGAACACAGATACGCAGTATTTT
TRBV19	TRBJ2-6	-	-	CASKGLPPGANVLTF	TGTGCCAGTAAGGGGTTACCTCCTGGGGCCAACGTCCTGACTTTC
TRBV5-4	TRBJ2-2	-	-	CASTRRGGNTGELFF	TGTGCCAGCACCCGGAGGGGGGGGAACACCGGGGAGCTGTTTTTT
TRBV5-4	TRBJ1-2	once	-	CASSNRSGGYTF	TGTGCCAGCAGCAATCGGTCGGGGGGCTACACCTTC
TRBV28	TRBJ2-1	-	TRBD2	CASSLPKSGTSYNEQFF	TGTGCCAGCAGTTTGCCGAAGAGCGGGACCTCCTACAATGAGCAGTTCTTC